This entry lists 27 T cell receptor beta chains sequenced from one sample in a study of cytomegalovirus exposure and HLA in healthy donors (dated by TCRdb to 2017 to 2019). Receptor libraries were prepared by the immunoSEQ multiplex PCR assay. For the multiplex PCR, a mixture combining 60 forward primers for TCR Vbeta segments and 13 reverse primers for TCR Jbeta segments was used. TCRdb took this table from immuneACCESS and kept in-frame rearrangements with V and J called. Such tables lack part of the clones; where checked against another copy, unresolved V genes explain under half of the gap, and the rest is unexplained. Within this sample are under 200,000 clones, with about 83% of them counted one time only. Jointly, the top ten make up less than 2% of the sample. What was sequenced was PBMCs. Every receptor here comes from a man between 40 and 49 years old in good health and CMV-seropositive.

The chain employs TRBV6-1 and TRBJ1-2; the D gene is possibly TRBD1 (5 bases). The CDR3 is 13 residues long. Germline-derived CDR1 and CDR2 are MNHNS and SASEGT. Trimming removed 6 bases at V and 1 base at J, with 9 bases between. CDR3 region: CASRGGNNYGYTF. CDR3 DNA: TGTGCCAGCAGGGGGGGGAATAACTATGGCTACACCTTC.

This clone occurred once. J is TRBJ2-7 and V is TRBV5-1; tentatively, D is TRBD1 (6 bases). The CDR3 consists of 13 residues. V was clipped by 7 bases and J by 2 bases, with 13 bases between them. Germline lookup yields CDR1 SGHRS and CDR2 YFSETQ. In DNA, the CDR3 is TGCGCCAGCGGACCACAGGGTCCCTACGAGCAGTACTTC. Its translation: CASGPQGPYEQYF.

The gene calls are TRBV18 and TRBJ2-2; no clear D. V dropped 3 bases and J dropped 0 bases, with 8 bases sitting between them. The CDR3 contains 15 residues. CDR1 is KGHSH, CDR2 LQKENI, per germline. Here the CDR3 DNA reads TGTGCCAGCTCACCTGTACCAGCGAACACCGGGGAGCTGTTTTTT. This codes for CASSPVPANTGELFF.

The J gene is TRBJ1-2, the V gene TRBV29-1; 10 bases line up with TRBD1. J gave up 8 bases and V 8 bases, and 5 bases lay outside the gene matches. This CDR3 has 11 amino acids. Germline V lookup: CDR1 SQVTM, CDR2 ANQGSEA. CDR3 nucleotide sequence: TGCAGCTCCGGGACAGGGGTAGGCTACACCTTC. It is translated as CSSGTGVGYTF.

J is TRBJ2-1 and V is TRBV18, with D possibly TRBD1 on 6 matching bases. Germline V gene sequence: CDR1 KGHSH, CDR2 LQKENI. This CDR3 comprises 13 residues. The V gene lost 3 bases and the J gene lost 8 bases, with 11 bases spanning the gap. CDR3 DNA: TGTGCCAGCTCACCGCACAGGGCCGATGAGCAGTTCTTC. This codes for CASSPHRADEQFF.

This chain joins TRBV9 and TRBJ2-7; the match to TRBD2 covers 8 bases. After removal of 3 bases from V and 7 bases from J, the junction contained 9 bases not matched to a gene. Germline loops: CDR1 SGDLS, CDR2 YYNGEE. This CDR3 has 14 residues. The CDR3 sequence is CASSDGSGSLEQYF. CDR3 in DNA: TGTGCCAGCAGCGATGGAAGCGGGAGCCTTGAGCAGTACTTC.

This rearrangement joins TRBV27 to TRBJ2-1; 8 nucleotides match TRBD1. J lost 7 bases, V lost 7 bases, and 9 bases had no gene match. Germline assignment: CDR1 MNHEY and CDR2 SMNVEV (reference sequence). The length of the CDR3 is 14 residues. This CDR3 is CASNEQGAGNEQFF. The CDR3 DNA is TGTGCCAGCAATGAGCAGGGGGCTGGTAATGAGCAGTTCTTC.

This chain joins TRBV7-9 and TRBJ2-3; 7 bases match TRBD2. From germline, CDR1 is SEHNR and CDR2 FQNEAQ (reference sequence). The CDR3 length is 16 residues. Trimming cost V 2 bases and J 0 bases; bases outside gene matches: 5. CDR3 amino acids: CASSLTLGGSTDTQYF. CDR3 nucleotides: TGTGCCAGCAGCTTAACACTGGGGGGGAGCACAGATACGCAGTATTTT.

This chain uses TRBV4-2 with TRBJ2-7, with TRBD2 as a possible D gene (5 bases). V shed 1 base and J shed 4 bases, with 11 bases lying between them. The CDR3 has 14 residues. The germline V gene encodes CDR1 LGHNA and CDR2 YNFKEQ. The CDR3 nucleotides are TGTGCCAGCAGCCAAGTAGCGCAGACATACGAGCAGTACTTC. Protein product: CASSQVAQTYEQYF.

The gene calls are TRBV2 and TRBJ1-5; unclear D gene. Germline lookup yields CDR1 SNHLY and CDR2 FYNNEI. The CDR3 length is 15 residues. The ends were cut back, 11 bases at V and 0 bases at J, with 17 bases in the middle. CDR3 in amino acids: CAARRVPYSNQPQHF. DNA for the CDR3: TGTGCCGCACGGAGGGTCCCCTATAGCAATCAGCCCCAGCATTTT.

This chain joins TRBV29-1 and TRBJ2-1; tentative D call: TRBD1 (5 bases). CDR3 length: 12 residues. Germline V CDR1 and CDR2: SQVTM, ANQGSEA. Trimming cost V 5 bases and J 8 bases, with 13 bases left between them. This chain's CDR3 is CSVRLGPHEQFF. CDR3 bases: TGCAGCGTTAGGTTGGGGCCCCATGAGCAGTTCTTC.

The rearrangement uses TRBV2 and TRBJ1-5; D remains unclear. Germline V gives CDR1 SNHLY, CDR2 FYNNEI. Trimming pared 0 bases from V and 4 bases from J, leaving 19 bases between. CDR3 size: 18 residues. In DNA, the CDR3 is TGTGCCAGCAGTGAAGCGCTTCGGGTGGCAGAGATAAATCAGCCCCAGCATTTT. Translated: CASSEALRVAEINQPQHF.

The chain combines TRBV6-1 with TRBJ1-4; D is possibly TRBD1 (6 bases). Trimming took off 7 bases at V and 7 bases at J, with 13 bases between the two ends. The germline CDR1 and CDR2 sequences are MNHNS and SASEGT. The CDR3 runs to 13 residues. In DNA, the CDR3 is TGTGCCAGCATAGGGGGATTCGGTGAAAAACTGTTTTTT. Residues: CASIGGFGEKLFF.

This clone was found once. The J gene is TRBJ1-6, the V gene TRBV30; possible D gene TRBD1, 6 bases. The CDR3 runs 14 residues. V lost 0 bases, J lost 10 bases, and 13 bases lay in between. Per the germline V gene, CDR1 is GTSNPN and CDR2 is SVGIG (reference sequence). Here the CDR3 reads CAWSVTGIVSPLHF. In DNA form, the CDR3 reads TGTGCCTGGAGTGTAACAGGGATCGTCTCACCCCTCCACTTT. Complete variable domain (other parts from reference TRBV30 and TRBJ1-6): SQTIHQWPATLVQPVGSPLSLECTVEGTSNPNLYWYRQAAGRGLQLLFYSVGIGQISSEVPQNLSASRPQDRQFILSSKKLLLSDSGFYLCAWSVTGIVSPLHFGNGTRLTVT.

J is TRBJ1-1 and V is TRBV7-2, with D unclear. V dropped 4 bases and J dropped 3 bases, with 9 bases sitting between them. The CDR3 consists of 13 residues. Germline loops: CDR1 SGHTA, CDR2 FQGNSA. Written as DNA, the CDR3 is TGTGCCAGCAGCTACGTTGCGGACACTGAAGCTTTCTTT. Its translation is CASSYVADTEAFF.

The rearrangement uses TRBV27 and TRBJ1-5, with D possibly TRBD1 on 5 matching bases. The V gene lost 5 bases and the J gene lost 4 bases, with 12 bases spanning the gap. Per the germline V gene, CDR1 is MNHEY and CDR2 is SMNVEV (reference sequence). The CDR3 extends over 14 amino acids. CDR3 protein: CASSLLGPNQPQHF. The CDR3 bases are TGTGCCAGCAGTCTCCTGGGGCCGAATCAGCCCCAGCATTTT.

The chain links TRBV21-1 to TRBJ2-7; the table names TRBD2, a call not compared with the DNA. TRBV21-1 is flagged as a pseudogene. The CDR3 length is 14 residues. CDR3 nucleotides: TGTGCCAGCAGCCCCGCCTGGGAGTCCTACGAGCAGTACTTC. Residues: CASSPAWESYEQYF.

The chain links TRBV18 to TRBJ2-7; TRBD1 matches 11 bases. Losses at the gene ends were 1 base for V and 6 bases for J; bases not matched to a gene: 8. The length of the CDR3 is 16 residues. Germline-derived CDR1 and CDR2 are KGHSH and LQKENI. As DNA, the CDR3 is TGTGCCAGCTCACCACACCCTCCGGGACAGGGGGTCGAGCAGTACTTC. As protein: CASSPHPPGQGVEQYF.

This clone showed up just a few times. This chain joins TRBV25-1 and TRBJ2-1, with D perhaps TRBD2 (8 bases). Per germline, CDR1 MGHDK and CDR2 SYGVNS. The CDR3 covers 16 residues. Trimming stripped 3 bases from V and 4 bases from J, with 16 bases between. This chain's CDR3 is CASSDTSGQAYNEQFF. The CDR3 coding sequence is TGTGCCAGCAGTGATACTAGCGGACAGGCTTACAATGAGCAGTTCTTC. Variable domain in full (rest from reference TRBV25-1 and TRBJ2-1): EADIYQTPRYLVIGTGKKITLECSQTMGHDKMYWYQQDPGMELHLIHYSYGVNSTEKGDLSSESTVSRIRTEHFPLTLESARPSHTSQYLCASSDTSGQAYNEQFFGPGTRLTVL.

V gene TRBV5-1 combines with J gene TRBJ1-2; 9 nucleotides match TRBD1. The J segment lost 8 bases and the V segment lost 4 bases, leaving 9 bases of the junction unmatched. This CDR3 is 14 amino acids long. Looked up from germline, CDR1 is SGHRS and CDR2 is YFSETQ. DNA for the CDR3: TGCGCCAGCAGCACAAACCGGGACAGGGCGGGCTACACCTTC. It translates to CASSTNRDRAGYTF.

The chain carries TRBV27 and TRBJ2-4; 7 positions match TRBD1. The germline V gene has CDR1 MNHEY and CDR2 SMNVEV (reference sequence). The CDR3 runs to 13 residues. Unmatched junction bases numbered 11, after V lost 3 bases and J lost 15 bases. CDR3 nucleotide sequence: TGTGCCAGCAGTTTTCAGTGGGACAGACATCCGTACTTC. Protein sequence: CASSFQWDRHPYF.

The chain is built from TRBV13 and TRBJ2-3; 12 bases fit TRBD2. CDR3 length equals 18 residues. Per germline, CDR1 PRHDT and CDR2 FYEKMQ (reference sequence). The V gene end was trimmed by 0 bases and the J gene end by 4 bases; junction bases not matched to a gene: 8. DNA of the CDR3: TGTGCCAGCAGCTTAGGGGCTAGCGGGAGGGCCTTGGCAGATACGCAGTATTTT. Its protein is CASSLGASGRALADTQYF.

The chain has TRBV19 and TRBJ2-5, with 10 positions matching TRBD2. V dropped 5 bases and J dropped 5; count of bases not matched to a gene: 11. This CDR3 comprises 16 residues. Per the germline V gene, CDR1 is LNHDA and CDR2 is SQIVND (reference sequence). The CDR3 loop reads CASSPSGRAFAETQYF. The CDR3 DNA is TGTGCCAGTAGTCCCAGCGGGAGGGCCTTCGCGGAGACCCAGTACTTC. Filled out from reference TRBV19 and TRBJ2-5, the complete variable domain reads DGGITQSPKYLFRKEGQNVTLSCEQNLNHDAMYWYRQDPGQGLRLIYYSQIVNDFQKGDIAEGYSVSREKKESFPLTVTSAQKNPTAFYLCASSPSGRAFAETQYFGPGTRLLVL.

The CDR3 spells CASRTGGMVDTQYF. CDR3 coding DNA: TGCGCCAGCAGGACAGGGGGGATGGTGGATACGCAGTATTTT. The chain joins TRBV5-1 to TRBJ2-3; 9 bases line up with TRBD1. The V gene end was trimmed by 5 bases and the J gene end by 6 bases; junction bases not matched to a gene: 7. Germline CDR1 is SGHRS and CDR2 is YFSETQ. The CDR3 covers 14 residues. The full variable domain, rest sourced from reference TRBV5-1 and TRBJ2-3, is KAGVTQTPRYLIKTRGQQVTLSCSPISGHRSVSWYQQTPGQGLQFLFEYFSETQRNKGNFPGRFSGRQFSNSRSEMNVSTLELGDSALYLCASRTGGMVDTQYFGPGTRLTVL.

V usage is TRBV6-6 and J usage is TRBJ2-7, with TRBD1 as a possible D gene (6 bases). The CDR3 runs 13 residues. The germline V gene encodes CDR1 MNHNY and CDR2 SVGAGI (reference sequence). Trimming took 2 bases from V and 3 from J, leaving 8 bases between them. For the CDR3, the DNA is TGTGCCAGCAGTTACGCGGACAGCTACGAGCAGTACTTC. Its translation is CASSYADSYEQYF.

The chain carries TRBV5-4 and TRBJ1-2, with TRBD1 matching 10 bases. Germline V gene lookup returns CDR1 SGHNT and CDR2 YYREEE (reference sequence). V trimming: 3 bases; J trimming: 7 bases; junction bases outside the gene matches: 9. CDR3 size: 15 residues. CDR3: CASSYFDRGQGGYTF. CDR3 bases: TGTGCCAGCAGCTACTTCGACAGGGGGCAAGGTGGCTACACCTTC.

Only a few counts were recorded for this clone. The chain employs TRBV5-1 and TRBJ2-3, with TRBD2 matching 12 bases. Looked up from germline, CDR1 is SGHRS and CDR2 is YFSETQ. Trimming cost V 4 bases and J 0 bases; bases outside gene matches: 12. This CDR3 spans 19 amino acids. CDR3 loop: CASSGGLAGLGPSTDTQYF. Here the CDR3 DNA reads TGCGCCAGCAGCGGAGGACTAGCGGGGTTGGGCCCTAGCACAGATACGCAGTATTTT.